This T cell receptor (beta chain) stems from a study of blood T cell repertoires in COVID-19. Study details: Acute and convalescent COVID-19 samples came from the United States, Italy and Spain.

The germline V gene encodes CDR1 PRHDT and CDR2 FYEKMQ (reference sequence). The CDR3 contains 17 residues. Trimming at V came to 0 bases and at J to 0 bases, leaving 1 base not matched to a gene. Cohorts were determined from participant-reported clinical history. For recovered donors of Cohort 3, there were two negative PCRs, clearance, or symptom resolution. Study processing details: The authors estimated nucleated cell counts from reference gene primer amplification. Produced via immunoSEQ multiplex PCR; TCRdb's table is partial and in-frame only. V, J and clone size are those of that table, while D and trimming were read from the DNA. The sample gives about 350,000 clones, around 87% of which show up once; about 5.7% is in the top ten.

The chain carries TRBV13 and TRBJ2-1; 11 positions match TRBD2. Sample: PBMCs or T cells enriched from blood (not recorded which). The sequence was obtained from a woman between 25 and 40 years old who had recovered from COVID-19. DNA of the CDR3: TGTGCCAGCAGCTTAGGTACTAGCGGGAGCTCCTACAATGAGCAGTTCTTC. Translated, it gives CASSLGTSGSSYNEQFF. The whole variable domain, remainder taken from reference TRBV13 and TRBJ2-1, is AAGVIQSPRHLIKEKRETATLKCYPIPRHDTVYWYQQGPGQDPQFLISFYEKMQSDKGSIPDRFSAQQFSDYHSELNMSSLELGDSALYFCASSLGTSGSSYNEQFFGPGTRLTVL.